This paragraph covers one T cell receptor beta chain sequence. TCRdb keeps only in-frame clones here, not all; method: immunoSEQ multiplex PCR. The table lists about 81,000 clones, roughly 95% of them singletons. This sample stems from a study of technical replicates of blood from several donors. In germline, CDR1 is SEHNR, CDR2 FQNEAQ (reference sequence). The CDR3 runs 13 residues. V was shortened by 3 bases and J by 6 bases, with 10 bases between the two germline ends. The sequence derives from a human donor in good health. The sample consisted of T cells isolated from PBMCs. The chain combines TRBV7-9 with TRBJ2-3; no definite D call. CDR3 residues: CASSLAALDTQYF. CDR3 sequence (DNA): TGTGCCAGCAGCTTGGCTGCTTTGGATACGCAGTATTTT.